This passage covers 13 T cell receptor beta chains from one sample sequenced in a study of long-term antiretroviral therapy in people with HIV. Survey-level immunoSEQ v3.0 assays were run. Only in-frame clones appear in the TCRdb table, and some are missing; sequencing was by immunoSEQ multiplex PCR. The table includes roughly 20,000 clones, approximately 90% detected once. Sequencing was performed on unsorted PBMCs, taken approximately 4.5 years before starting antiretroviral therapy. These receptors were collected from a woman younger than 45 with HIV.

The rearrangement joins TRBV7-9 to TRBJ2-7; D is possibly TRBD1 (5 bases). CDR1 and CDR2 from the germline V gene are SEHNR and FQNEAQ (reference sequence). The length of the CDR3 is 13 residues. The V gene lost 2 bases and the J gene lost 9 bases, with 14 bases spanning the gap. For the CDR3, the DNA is TGTGCCAGCAGCTTAAGGTACCGGCAGGGGCAGTACTTC. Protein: CASSLRYRQGQYF.

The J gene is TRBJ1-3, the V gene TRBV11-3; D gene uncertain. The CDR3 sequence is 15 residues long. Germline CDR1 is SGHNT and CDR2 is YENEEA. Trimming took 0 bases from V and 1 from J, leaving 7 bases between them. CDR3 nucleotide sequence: TGTGCCAGCAGCTTAGATTCGGGGTCTGGAAACACCATATATTTT. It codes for CASSLDSGSGNTIYF.

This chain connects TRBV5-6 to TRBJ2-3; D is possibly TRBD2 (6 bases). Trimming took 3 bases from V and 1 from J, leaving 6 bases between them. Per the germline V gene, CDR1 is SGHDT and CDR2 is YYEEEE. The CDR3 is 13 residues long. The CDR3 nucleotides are TGTGCCAGCAGCTCGGGAGGCACAGATACGCAGTATTTT. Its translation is CASSSGGTDTQYF.

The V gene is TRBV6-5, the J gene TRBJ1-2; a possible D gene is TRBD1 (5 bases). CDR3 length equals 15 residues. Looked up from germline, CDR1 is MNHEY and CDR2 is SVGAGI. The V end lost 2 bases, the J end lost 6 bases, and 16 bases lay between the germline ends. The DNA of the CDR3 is TGTGCCAGCAGTTACGGGTCGGGGGAACGCGATGGCTACACCTTC. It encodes CASSYGSGERDGYTF.

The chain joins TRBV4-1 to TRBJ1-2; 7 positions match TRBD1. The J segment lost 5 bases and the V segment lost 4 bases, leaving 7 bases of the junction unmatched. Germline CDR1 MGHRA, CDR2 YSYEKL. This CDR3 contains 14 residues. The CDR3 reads CASSLSRGPYGYTF. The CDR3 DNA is TGCGCCAGCAGCCTCAGTAGGGGGCCTTATGGCTACACCTTC.

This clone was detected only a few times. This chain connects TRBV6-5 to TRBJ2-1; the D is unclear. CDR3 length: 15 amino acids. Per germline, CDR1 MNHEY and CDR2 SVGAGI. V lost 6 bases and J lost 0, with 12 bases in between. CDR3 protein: CASSNTLSSYNEQFF. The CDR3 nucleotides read TGTGCCAGCAGCAATACACTCAGCTCCTACAATGAGCAGTTCTTC.

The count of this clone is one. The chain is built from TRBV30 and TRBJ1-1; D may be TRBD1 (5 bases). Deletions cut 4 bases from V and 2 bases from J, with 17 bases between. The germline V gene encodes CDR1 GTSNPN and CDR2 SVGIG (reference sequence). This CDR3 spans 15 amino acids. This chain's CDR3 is CAWNPNGGRNTEAFF. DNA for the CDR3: TGTGCCTGGAACCCAAACGGGGGAAGAAACACTGAAGCTTTCTTT. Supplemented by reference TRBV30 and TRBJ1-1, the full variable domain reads SQTIHQWPATLVQPVGSPLSLECTVEGTSNPNLYWYRQAAGRGLQLLFYSVGIGQISSEVPQNLSASRPQDRQFILSSKKLLLSDSGFYLCAWNPNGGRNTEAFFGQGTRLTVV.

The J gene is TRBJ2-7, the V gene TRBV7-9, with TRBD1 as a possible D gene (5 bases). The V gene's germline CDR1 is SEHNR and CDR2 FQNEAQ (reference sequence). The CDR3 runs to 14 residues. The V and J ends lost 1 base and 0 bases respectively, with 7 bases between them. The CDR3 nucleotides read TGTGCCAGCAGCTTAGGCGACAGCTCCTACGAGCAGTACTTC. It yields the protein CASSLGDSSYEQYF.

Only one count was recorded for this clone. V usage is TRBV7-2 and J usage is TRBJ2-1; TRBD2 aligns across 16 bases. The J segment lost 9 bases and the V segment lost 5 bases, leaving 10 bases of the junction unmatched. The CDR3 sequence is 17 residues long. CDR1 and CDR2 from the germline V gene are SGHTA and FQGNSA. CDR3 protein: CASSPLGLAGGRGEQFF. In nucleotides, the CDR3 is TGTGCCAGCAGCCCGTTGGGACTAGCGGGGGGGCGTGGTGAGCAGTTCTTC.

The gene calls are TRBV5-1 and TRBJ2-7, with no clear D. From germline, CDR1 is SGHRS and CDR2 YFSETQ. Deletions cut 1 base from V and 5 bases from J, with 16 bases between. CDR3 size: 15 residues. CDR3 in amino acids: CASSLQVQTRDEQYF. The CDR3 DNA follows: TGCGCCAGCAGCTTGCAAGTCCAGACGCGAGACGAGCAGTACTTC.

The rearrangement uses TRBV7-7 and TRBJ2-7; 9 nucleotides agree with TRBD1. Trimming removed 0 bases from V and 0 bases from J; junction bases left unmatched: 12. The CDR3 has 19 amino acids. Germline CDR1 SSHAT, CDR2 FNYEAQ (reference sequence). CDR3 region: CASSLAGQGSLSFSYEQYF. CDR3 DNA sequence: TGTGCCAGCAGCTTAGCGGGACAGGGCAGTTTATCTTTCTCCTACGAGCAGTACTTC.

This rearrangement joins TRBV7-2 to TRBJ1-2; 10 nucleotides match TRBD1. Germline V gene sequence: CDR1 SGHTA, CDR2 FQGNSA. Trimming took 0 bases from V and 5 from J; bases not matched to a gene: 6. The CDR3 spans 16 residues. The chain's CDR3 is CASSLARDRGGYGYTF. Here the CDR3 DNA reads TGTGCCAGCAGCTTAGCGCGGGACAGGGGAGGATATGGCTACACCTTC.

The CDR3 DNA sequence: TGCGCCAGCAGCCCGCACGGGGGACAGGGCATCTATGGCTACACCTTC. Protein: CASSPHGGQGIYGYTF. The genes are TRBV4-3 and TRBJ1-2, with 9 bases that match TRBD1. Germline CDR1 LGHNA, CDR2 YSLEER. V dropped 4 bases and J dropped 4; count of bases not matched to a gene: 10. This CDR3 comprises 16 residues.